This T cell receptor (beta chain) was retrieved from a study of neoadjuvant nivolumab and ipilimumab in lung cancer. V lost 5 bases and J 3 bases, leaving 17 bases between the germline ends. Germline values: CDR1 SGHNT, CDR2 YENEEA. This CDR3 has 15 residues. Assay: immunoSEQ multiplex PCR; the TCRdb copy retains only in-frame clones and omits some. Seen here are tens of thousands of clones, less than 85% observed once, and the top ten hold approximately 22%. The V and J genes are TRBV11-3 and TRBJ2-7, with D hard to call. This receptor was identified in an adult with non-small cell lung cancer. Material: peripheral blood, obtained before neoadjuvant nivolumab, alone or with ipilimumab. CDR3 DNA sequence: TGTGCCAGCAGCCCGATTGGGGTGCAAGTCTACGAGCAGTACTTC. This encodes CASSPIGVQVYEQYF.